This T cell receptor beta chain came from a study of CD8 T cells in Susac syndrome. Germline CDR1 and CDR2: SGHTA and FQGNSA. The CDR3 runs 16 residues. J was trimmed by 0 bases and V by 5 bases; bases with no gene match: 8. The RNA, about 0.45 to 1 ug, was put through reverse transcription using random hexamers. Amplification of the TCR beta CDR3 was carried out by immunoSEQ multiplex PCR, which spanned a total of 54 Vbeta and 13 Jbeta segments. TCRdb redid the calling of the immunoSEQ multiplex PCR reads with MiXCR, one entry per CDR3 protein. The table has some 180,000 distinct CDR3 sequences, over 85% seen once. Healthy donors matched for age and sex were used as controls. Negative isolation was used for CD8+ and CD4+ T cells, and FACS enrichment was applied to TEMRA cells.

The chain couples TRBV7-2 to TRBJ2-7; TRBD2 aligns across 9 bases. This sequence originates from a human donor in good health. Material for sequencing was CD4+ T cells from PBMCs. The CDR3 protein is CASSVTSGLSSYEQYF. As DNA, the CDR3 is TGTGCCAGCAGCGTCACTAGCGGGTTGAGCTCCTACGAGCAGTACTTC. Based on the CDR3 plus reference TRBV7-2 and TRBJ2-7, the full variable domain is GAGVSQSPSNKVTEKGKDVELRCDPISGHTALYWYRQSLGQGLEFLIYFQGNSAPDKSGLPSDRFSAERTGGSVSTLTIQRTQQEDSAVYLCASSVTSGLSSYEQYFGPGTRLTVT.